What follows describes a single TCR beta chain. Its antigen remains unknown. This specimen belongs to a study of blood T cells in healthy people across ages. On the study more broadly: Per every two T cells, about one barcoded beta molecule was captured by template switching. The study's findings and limits: Significant beta diversity loss was already apparent by age approximately 40, declining roughly linearly.

A second PCR, run for roughly 7 to 11 cycles, used a sample-barcoded 5' primer plus a J-beta primer mix. MiXCR, applied by TCRdb to the 5' RACE reads, yields one record per CDR3 protein. The table lists 1.5 million to 2 million distinct CDR3 sequences, approximately 50% of them singletons. This sequence originates from a woman between 35 and 50 years old in good health. Sample: blood.

The CDR3 DNA is TGTGCCAGCAGCCCACTGGGGAGGAGTAACTACGAGCAGTACTTC. Translated, it gives CASSPLGRSNYEQYF. V is TRBV7-6 and J is TRBJ2-5, with D possibly TRBD2 on 6 matching bases. Judging by the DNA end, TRBJ2-7 fits better; the J call may be wrong. This CDR3 has 15 amino acids. CDR1 and CDR2 (germline): SGHVS, FNYEAQ.